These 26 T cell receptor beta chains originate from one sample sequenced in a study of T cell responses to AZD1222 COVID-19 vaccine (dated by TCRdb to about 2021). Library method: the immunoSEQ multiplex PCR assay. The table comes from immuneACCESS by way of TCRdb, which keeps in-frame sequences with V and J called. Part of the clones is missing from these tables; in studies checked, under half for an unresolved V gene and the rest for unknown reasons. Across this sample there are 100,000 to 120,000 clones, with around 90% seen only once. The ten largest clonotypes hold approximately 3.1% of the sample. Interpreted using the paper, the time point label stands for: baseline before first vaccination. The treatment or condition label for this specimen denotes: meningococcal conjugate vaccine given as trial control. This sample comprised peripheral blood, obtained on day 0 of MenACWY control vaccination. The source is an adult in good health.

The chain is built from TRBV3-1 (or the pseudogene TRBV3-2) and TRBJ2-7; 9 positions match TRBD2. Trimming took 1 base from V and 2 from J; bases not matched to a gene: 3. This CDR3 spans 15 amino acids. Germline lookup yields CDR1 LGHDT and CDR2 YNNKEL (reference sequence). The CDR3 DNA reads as TGTGCCAGCAGCCAAGGGTCTAGCGGGACCTACGAGCAGTACTTC. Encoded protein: CASSQGSSGTYEQYF.

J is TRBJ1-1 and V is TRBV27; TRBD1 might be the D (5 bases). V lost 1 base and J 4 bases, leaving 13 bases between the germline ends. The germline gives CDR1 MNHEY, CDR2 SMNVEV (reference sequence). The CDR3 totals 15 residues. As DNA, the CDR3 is TGTGCCAGCAGTTTATTAACTGGGGGAAGCACTGAAGCTTTCTTT. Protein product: CASSLLTGGSTEAFF.

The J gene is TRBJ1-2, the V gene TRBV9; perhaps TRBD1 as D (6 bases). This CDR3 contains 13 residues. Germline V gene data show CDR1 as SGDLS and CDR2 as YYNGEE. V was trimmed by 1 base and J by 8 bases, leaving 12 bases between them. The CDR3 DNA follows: TGTGCCAGCAGCGTAAGGCAGGGGAACGGCTACACCTTC. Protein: CASSVRQGNGYTF.

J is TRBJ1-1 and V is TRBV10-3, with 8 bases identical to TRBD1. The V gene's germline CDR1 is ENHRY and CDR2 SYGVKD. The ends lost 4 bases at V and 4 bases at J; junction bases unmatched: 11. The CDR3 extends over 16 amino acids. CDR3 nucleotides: TGTGCCATCAGTGGCCCGGACAGGGACGTAGGCACTGAAGCTTTCTTT. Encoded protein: CAISGPDRDVGTEAFF.

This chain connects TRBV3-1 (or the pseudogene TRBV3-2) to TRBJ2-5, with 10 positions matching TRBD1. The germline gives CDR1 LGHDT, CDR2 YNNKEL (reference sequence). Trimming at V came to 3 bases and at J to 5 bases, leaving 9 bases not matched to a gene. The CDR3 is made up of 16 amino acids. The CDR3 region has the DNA TGTGCCAGCAGCCACCACAGACAGGGGGCTGGTGAGACCCAGTACTTC. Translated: CASSHHRQGAGETQYF.

CDR3 amino acids: CASSFVRDYEQYF. Here the CDR3 DNA reads TGTGCCAGCAGCTTTGTCCGGGACTACGAGCAGTACTTC. The rearrangement links TRBV5-4 to TRBJ2-7; weak D call: TRBD2 (5 bases). Trimming removed 2 bases at V and 3 bases at J, with 9 bases between. The CDR3 runs to 13 residues. CDR1 is SGHNT, CDR2 YYREEE, per germline (reference sequence).

CDR3 bases: TGTGCCAGCAGCTTAGTAGCCCTAGCGGGGACTAATGAGCAGTTCTTC. Translated: CASSLVALAGTNEQFF. The chain combines TRBV11-2 with TRBJ2-1, with 9 bases that match TRBD2. Germline CDR1 reads SGHAT; CDR2 reads FQNNGV. The length of the CDR3 is 16 residues. V shed 1 base and J 7 bases; nucleotides not matched to a gene: 8.

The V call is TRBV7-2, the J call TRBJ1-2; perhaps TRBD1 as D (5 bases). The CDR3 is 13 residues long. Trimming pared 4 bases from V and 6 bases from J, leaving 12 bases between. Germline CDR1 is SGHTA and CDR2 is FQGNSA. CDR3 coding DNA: TGTGCCAGCAGCTCCACAAGGGGCGATGGCTACACCTTC. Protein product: CASSSTRGDGYTF. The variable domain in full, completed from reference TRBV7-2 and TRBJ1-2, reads GAGVSQSPSNKVTEKGKDVELRCDPISGHTALYWYRQSLGQGLEFLIYFQGNSAPDKSGLPSDRFSAERTGGSVSTLTIQRTQQEDSAVYLCASSSTRGDGYTFGSGTRLTVV.

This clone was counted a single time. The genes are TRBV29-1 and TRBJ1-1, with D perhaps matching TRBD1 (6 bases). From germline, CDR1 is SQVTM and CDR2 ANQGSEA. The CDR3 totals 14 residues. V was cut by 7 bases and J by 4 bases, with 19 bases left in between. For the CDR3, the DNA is TGCAGCGCTATATTCAGGGGCACTCCCACTGAAGCTTTCTTT. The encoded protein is CSAIFRGTPTEAFF.

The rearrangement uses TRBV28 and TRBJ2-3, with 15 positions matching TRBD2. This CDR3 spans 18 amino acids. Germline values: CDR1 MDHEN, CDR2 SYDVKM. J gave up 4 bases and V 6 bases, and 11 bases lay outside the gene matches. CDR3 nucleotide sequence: TGTGCCAGCAGCTCCCCGGGACTAGCGGGGGGCCGGGCAGATACGCAGTATTTT. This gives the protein CASSSPGLAGGRADTQYF.

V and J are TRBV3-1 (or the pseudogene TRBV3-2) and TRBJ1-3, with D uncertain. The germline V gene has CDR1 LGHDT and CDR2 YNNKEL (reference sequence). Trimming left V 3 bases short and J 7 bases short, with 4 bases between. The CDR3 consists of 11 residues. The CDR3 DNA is TGTGCCAGCAGCCAGGCTAACACCATATATTTT. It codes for CASSQANTIYF.

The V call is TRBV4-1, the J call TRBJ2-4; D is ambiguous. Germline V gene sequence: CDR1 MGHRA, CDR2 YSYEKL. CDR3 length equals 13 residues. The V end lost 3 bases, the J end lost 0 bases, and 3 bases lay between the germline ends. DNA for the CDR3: TGCGCCAGCAGCCATGGAGCCAAAAACATTCAGTACTTC. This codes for CASSHGAKNIQYF.

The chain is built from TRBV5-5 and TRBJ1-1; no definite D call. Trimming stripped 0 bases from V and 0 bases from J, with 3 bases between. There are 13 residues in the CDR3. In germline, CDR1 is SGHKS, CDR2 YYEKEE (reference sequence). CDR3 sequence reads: CASSLDLNTEAFF. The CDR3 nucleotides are TGTGCCAGCAGCTTGGACTTGAACACTGAAGCTTTCTTT.

The CDR3 sequence: CASSPRTSGGYNEQFF. In nucleotides, the CDR3 is TGTGCCAGCAGCCCCCGGACTAGCGGGGGCTACAATGAGCAGTTCTTC. V usage is TRBV9 and J usage is TRBJ2-1, with TRBD2 matching 13 bases. With V trimmed by 4 bases and J by 3 bases, 4 bases remained unmatched. This CDR3 comprises 16 residues. Germline V gives CDR1 SGDLS, CDR2 YYNGEE.

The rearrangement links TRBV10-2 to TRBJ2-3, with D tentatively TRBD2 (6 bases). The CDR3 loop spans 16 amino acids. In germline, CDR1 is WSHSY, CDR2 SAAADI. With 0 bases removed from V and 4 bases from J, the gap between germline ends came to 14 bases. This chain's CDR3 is CASSESAGRPADTQYF. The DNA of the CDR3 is TGCGCCAGCAGTGAGTCTGCGGGGCGACCAGCAGATACGCAGTATTTT.

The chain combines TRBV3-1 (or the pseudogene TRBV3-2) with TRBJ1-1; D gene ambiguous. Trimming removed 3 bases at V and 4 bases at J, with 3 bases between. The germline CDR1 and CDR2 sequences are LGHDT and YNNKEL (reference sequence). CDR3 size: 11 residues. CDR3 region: CASSHTTEAFF. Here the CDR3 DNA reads TGTGCCAGCAGCCATACCACTGAAGCTTTCTTT.

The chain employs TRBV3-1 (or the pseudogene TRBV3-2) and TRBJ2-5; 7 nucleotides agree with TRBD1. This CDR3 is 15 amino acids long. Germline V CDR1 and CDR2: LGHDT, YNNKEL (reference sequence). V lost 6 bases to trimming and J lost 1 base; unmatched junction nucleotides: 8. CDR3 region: CASRRTGAPQETQYF. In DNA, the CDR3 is TGTGCCAGCAGGCGCACAGGGGCCCCCCAAGAGACCCAGTACTTC.

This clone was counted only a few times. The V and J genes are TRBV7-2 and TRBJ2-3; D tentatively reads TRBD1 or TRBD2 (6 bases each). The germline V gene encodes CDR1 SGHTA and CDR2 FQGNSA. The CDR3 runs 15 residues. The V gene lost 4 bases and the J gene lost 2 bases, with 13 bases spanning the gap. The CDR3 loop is CASSSTWGATDTQYF. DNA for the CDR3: TGTGCCAGCAGCTCTACATGGGGGGCCACAGATACGCAGTATTTT.

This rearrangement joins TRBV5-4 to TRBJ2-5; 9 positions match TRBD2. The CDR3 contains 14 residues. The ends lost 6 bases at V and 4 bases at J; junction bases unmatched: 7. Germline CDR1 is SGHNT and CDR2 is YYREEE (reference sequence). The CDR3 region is CASTWRGGLETQYF. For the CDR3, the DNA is TGTGCCAGCACTTGGCGGGGGGGTTTAGAGACCCAGTACTTC. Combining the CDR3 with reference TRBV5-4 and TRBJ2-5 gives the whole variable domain ETGVTQSPTHLIKTRGQQVTLRCSSQSGHNTVSWYQQALGQGPQFIFQYYREEENGRGNFPPRFSGLQFPNYSSELNVNALELDDSALYLCASTWRGGLETQYFGPGTRLLVL.

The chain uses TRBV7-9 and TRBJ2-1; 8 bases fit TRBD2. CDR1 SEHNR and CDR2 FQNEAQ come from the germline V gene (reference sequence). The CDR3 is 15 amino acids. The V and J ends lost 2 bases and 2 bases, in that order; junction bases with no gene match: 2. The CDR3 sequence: CASSLTGGTYNEQFF. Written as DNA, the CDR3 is TGTGCCAGCAGCTTAACGGGGGGGACCTACAATGAGCAGTTCTTC.

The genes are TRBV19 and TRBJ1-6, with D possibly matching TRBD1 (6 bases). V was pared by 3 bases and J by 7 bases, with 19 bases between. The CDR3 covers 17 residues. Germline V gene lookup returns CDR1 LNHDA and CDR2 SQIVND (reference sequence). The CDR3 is CASSIIFAGEGNSPLHF. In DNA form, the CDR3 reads TGTGCCAGTAGTATTATATTTGCAGGGGAGGGGAATTCACCCCTCCACTTT.

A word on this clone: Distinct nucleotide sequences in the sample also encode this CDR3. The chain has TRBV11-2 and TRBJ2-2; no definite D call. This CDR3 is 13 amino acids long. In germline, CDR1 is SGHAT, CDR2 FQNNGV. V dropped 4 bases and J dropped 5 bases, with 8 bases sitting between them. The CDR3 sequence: CASSSDGTGELFF. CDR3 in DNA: TGTGCCAGCAGCTCAGACGGGACCGGGGAGCTGTTTTTT. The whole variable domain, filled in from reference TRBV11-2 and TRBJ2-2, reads EAGVAQSPRYKIIEKRQSVAFWCNPISGHATLYWYQQILGQGPKLLIQFQNNGVVDDSQLPKDRFSAERLKGVDSTLKIQPAKLEDSAVYLCASSSDGTGELFFGEGSRLTVL.

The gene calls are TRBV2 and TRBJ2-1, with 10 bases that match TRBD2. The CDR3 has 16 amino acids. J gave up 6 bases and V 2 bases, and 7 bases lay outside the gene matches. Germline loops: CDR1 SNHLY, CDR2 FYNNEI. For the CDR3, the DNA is TGTGCCAGCAGTGAACTGAGCGGGGGGGCCCCCAATGAGCAGTTCTTC. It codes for CASSELSGGAPNEQFF.

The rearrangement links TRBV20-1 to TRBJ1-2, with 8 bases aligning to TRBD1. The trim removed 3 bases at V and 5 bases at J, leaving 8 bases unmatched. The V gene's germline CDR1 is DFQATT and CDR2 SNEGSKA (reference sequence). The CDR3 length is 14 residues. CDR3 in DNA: TGCAGTGCTAGTTTGACAGGGGTTGGGTATGGCTACACCTTC. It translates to CSASLTGVGYGYTF.

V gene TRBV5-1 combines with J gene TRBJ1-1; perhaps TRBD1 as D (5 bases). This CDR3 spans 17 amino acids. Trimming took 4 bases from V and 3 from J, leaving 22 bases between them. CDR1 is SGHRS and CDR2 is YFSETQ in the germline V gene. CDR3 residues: CASSPWLSPEGYTEAFF. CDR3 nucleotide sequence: TGCGCCAGCAGCCCTTGGTTGAGTCCCGAGGGGTACACTGAAGCTTTCTTT.

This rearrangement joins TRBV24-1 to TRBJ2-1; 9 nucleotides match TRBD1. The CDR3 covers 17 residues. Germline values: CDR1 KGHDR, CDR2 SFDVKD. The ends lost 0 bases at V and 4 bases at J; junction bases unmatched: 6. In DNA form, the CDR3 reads TGTGCCACCAGTGATTTGCGGACAGGGGCAAATTACAATGAGCAGTTCTTC. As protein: CATSDLRTGANYNEQFF.